One sample yielded the 32 T cell receptor beta chains listed below, sequenced in a study of T cells in localized non-small cell lung cancer. Generated by immunoSEQ multiplex PCR, the TCRdb table keeps only in-frame clones and is missing some. The table has fewer than 15,000 clones, about 86% seen once. Sample: peripheral blood, taken before any cancer treatment. These receptors all come from a male donor at least 60 years old with stage III lung adenocarcinoma.

V and J are TRBV5-6 and TRBJ2-2; 7 nucleotides line up with TRBD2. The J segment lost 4 bases and the V segment lost 7 bases, leaving 1 base of the junction unmatched. The CDR3 is 12 residues long. Germline loops: CDR1 SGHDT, CDR2 YYEEEE. CDR3 region: CASLAATGELFF. As DNA, the CDR3 is TGTGCCAGCCTAGCGGCCACCGGGGAGCTGTTTTTT.

The chain joins TRBV18 to TRBJ1-1; 10 nucleotides line up with TRBD1. Germline lookup yields CDR1 KGHSH and CDR2 LQKENI. V gave up 3 bases and J gave up 4 bases; unmatched junction bases: 2. This CDR3 spans 14 amino acids. Here the CDR3 reads CASSPRTGGTEAFF. In DNA, the CDR3 is TGTGCCAGCTCACCTAGGACAGGGGGCACTGAAGCTTTCTTT. Full variable domain (missing parts from reference TRBV18 and TRBJ1-1): NAGVMQNPRHLVRRRGQEARLRCSPMKGHSHVYWYRQLPEEGLKFMVYLQKENIIDESGMPKERFSAEFPKEGPSILRIQQVVRGDSAAYFCASSPRTGGTEAFFGQGTRLTVV.

The V and J genes are TRBV29-1 and TRBJ2-5; D unclear. CDR3 length equals 12 residues. The V end lost 7 bases, the J end lost 1 base, and 10 bases lay between the germline ends. CDR1 and CDR2 from the germline V gene are SQVTM and ANQGSEA. The CDR3 nucleotides are TGCAGCGCCCGGGTAAGCCAAGAGACCCAGTACTTC. Its translation: CSARVSQETQYF.

This chain links TRBV10-1 with TRBJ2-1, with 9 bases that match TRBD2. Germline loops: CDR1 WNHNN, CDR2 SYGVQD (reference sequence). This CDR3 is built from 18 residues. J was trimmed by 5 bases and V by 0 bases; bases with no gene match: 11. CDR3 in DNA: TGCGCCAGCAGTGAGTCGTGGAGAAGCGGGGGGAGTGACAATGAGCAGTTCTTC. The encoded protein is CASSESWRSGGSDNEQFF.

The V gene is TRBV6-1, the J gene TRBJ1-6, with D hard to call. The CDR3 length is 13 residues. The germline V gene encodes CDR1 MNHNS and CDR2 SASEGT. Between the trimmed V and J ends, which lost 6 bases and 9 bases, there was a span of 12 bases. CDR3 loop: CASSDKPSSPLHF. CDR3 nucleotide sequence: TGTGCCAGCAGCGATAAACCGAGTTCACCCCTCCACTTT.

This chain joins TRBV7-2 and TRBJ2-3; D unresolved. Trimming removed 2 bases from V and 1 base from J, with 13 bases in between. The CDR3 sequence is 16 residues long. CDR1 is SGHTA, CDR2 FQGNSA, per germline. The CDR3 is CASSLWNSWGTDTQYF. As DNA, the CDR3 is TGTGCCAGCAGCTTATGGAATAGCTGGGGCACAGATACGCAGTATTTT.

The rearrangement joins TRBV5-1 to TRBJ1-4; D is unresolved. The V gene's germline CDR1 is SGHRS and CDR2 YFSETQ. V was trimmed by 6 bases and J by 3 bases, leaving 9 bases between them. The CDR3 spans 13 residues. As DNA, the CDR3 is TGCGCCAGCACAATCGGTGCTAATGAAAAACTGTTTTTT. It specifies CASTIGANEKLFF. The full variable domain, in which reference TRBV5-1 and TRBJ1-4 provide the parts outside the CDR3, is KAGVTQTPRYLIKTRGQQVTLSCSPISGHRSVSWYQQTPGQGLQFLFEYFSETQRNKGNFPGRFSGRQFSNSRSEMNVSTLELGDSALYLCASTIGANEKLFFGSGTQLSVL.

As DNA, the CDR3 is TGTGCCAGCAGTGGACAGTCCTCTGGGGCCAACGTCCTGACTTTC. It yields the protein CASSGQSSGANVLTF. The chain joins TRBV6-1 to TRBJ2-6, with D possibly matching TRBD1 (5 bases). The CDR3 runs to 15 residues. Germline-derived CDR1 and CDR2 are MNHNS and SASEGT. V lost 4 bases and J 0 bases, leaving 7 bases between the germline ends.

The chain uses TRBV5-4 and TRBJ2-5, with 10 bases lining up with TRBD2. The V gene end was trimmed by 0 bases and the J gene end by 5 bases; junction bases not matched to a gene: 13. Germline V lookup: CDR1 SGHNT, CDR2 YYREEE (reference sequence). This CDR3 is 18 amino acids long. CDR3 protein: CASSLAYSLAGDRETQYF. Written as DNA, the CDR3 is TGTGCCAGCAGCTTGGCGTATTCCCTAGCGGGAGATAGGGAGACCCAGTACTTC. Drawing the rest from reference TRBV5-4 and TRBJ2-5, the complete variable domain is ETGVTQSPTHLIKTRGQQVTLRCSSQSGHNTVSWYQQALGQGPQFIFQYYREEENGRGNFPPRFSGLQFPNYSSELNVNALELDDSALYLCASSLAYSLAGDRETQYFGPGTRLLVL.

The chain combines TRBV7-6 with TRBJ1-2, with unresolved D. The CDR3 covers 13 residues. V lost 3 bases, J lost 3 bases, and 8 bases lay in between. Germline loops: CDR1 SGHVS, CDR2 FNYEAQ. The CDR3 nucleotides read TGTGCCAGCAGCTTGGGCGCCGACTATGGCTACACCTTC. Translating gives CASSLGADYGYTF.

The chain couples TRBV29-1 to TRBJ2-7; 8 bases map to TRBD1. J was trimmed by 3 bases and V by 3 bases; bases with no gene match: 4. The CDR3 is 13 amino acids. CDR1 and CDR2 (germline): SQVTM, ANQGSEA. The CDR3 spells CSVDGQGYYEQYF. CDR3 DNA: TGCAGCGTTGACGGACAGGGCTACTACGAGCAGTACTTC.

The chain recombines TRBV5-1 with TRBJ1-2; unclear D gene. Germline CDR1 and CDR2: SGHRS and YFSETQ. This CDR3 has 12 residues. V lost 2 bases to trimming and J lost 5 bases, with 7 bases between them. CDR3 sequence reads: CASSFGEYGYTF. The CDR3 nucleotides are TGCGCCAGCAGCTTCGGAGAGTATGGCTACACCTTC. The entire variable domain, with the rest obtained from reference TRBV5-1 and TRBJ1-2, is as follows: KAGVTQTPRYLIKTRGQQVTLSCSPISGHRSVSWYQQTPGQGLQFLFEYFSETQRNKGNFPGRFSGRQFSNSRSEMNVSTLELGDSALYLCASSFGEYGYTFGSGTRLTVV.

The V call is TRBV14, the J call TRBJ2-1; 8 bases are a match to TRBD2. The CDR3 length is 15 residues. J gave up 8 bases and V 0 bases, and 6 bases lay outside the gene matches. Germline lookup yields CDR1 SGHDN and CDR2 FVKESK. In DNA, the CDR3 is TGTGCCAGCAGCCAAGATTACGGGAGGGCTCATGAGCAGTTCTTC. Translated, it gives CASSQDYGRAHEQFF.

The CDR3 DNA reads TGTGCCAGCAGCCCCGACCGTCGGTACGAGCAGTACTTC. Translated, it gives CASSPDRRYEQYF. The chain employs TRBV2 and TRBJ2-7, with D unresolved. The length of the CDR3 is 13 residues. Per the germline V gene, CDR1 is SNHLY and CDR2 is FYNNEI. V lost 6 bases to trimming and J lost 4 bases, with 13 bases between them.

The chain carries TRBV4-1 and TRBJ2-7; no clear D gene. From germline, CDR1 is MGHRA and CDR2 YSYEKL. The CDR3 is 12 residues long. V was clipped by 0 bases and J by 7 bases, with 7 bases between them. CDR3 coding DNA: TGCGCCAGCAGCCAAGATAGCATAGAGCAGTACTTC. It yields the protein CASSQDSIEQYF.

The chain joins TRBV5-1 to TRBJ1-2; 8 bases align to TRBD1. With V trimmed by 0 bases and J by 5 bases, 9 bases remained unmatched. The CDR3 length is 16 residues. CDR1 is SGHRS and CDR2 is YFSETQ in the germline V gene. The CDR3 sequence is CASSLGFTGGSYGYTF. The DNA of the CDR3 is TGCGCCAGCAGCTTGGGATTTACAGGGGGTTCATATGGCTACACCTTC.

A single count supports this clone. J is TRBJ2-5 and V is TRBV29-1, with D unresolved. CDR1 and CDR2 (germline): SQVTM, ANQGSEA. There are 14 residues in the CDR3. The V end lost 3 bases, the J end lost 4 bases, and 15 bases lay between the germline ends. The CDR3 here is CSVDRVGFRETQYF. As DNA, the CDR3 is TGCAGCGTTGACCGTGTTGGTTTTCGAGAGACCCAGTACTTC. Complete variable domain (other parts from reference TRBV29-1 and TRBJ2-5): SAVISQKPSRDICQRGTSLTIQCQVDSQVTMMFWYRQQPGQSLTLIATANQGSEATYESGFVIDKFPISRPNLTFSTLTVSNMSPEDSSIYLCSVDRVGFRETQYFGPGTRLLVL.

The chain recombines TRBV5-5 with TRBJ1-4, with D perhaps matching TRBD1 (5 bases). Germline V gene data show CDR1 as SGHKS and CDR2 as YYEKEE (reference sequence). V lost 4 bases and J 5 bases, leaving 15 bases between the germline ends. The CDR3 spans 15 residues. CDR3 in amino acids: CASSPSGAANEKLFF. The DNA for the CDR3 is TGTGCCAGCAGCCCGAGCGGGGCGGCCAATGAAAAACTGTTTTTT.

V and J are TRBV30 and TRBJ2-5; D is unclear. The V gene's germline CDR1 is GTSNPN and CDR2 SVGIG (reference sequence). Trimming stripped 0 bases from V and 7 bases from J, with 12 bases between. This CDR3 is 13 amino acids long. CDR3 nucleotides: TGTGCCTGGAGTGTTGATAGCCGAGGGACCCAGTACTTC. This translates into CAWSVDSRGTQYF.

The chain links TRBV18 to TRBJ2-5; D remains ambiguous. The length of the CDR3 is 12 residues. The germline CDR1 and CDR2 sequences are KGHSH and LQKENI. The V and J ends lost 4 bases and 3 bases respectively, with 6 bases between them. CDR3 coding DNA: TGTGCCAGCTCACTCAGCGAAGAGACCCAGTACTTC. As protein: CASSLSEETQYF.

The rearrangement links TRBV6-5 to TRBJ1-5, with D hard to call. This CDR3 has 13 residues. The V gene lost 6 bases and the J gene lost 4 bases, with 10 bases spanning the gap. Germline loops: CDR1 MNHEY, CDR2 SVGAGI. CDR3 loop: CASSSAWNQPQHF. The CDR3, as DNA: TGTGCCAGCAGCTCCGCCTGGAATCAGCCCCAGCATTTT.

The chain recombines TRBV15 with TRBJ2-5; 7 bases agree with TRBD2. The CDR3 extends over 17 amino acids. The V segment lost 4 bases and the J segment 5 bases; nucleotides outside the gene matches: 16. Germline V lookup: CDR1 LNHNV, CDR2 YYDKDF (reference sequence). CDR3 protein: CATSIGLSGGRQETQYF. The CDR3 region has the DNA TGTGCCACCAGCATTGGACTATCGGGCGGGAGACAGGAGACCCAGTACTTC.

The chain carries TRBV4-1 and TRBJ2-7; the D is unclear. V was shortened by 4 bases and J by 2 bases, with 18 bases between the two germline ends. This CDR3 has 16 residues. Looked up from germline, CDR1 is MGHRA and CDR2 is YSYEKL. The CDR3 region is CASSRGALLDPYEQYF. The CDR3 DNA sequence: TGCGCCAGCAGCCGAGGAGCCCTTCTGGACCCCTACGAGCAGTACTTC.

CDR3 amino acids: CAISPHGVQETQYF. The CDR3, as DNA: TGTGCCATCAGTCCTCACGGGGTACAAGAGACCCAGTACTTC. The chain employs TRBV10-3 and TRBJ2-5; tentatively, D is TRBD2 (5 bases). V was shortened by 5 bases and J by 2 bases, with 12 bases between the two germline ends. Per the germline V gene, CDR1 is ENHRY and CDR2 is SYGVKD. The CDR3 loop spans 14 amino acids.

CDR3 nucleotides: TGTGCCAGCAGCTTAGGAGGGTCCTCAACTAATGAAAAACTGTTTTTT. Translation: CASSLGGSSTNEKLFF. The rearrangement uses TRBV7-2 and TRBJ1-4, with unresolved D. This CDR3 region has 16 residues. V gave up 1 base and J gave up 0 bases, with 9 bases separating them. Germline CDR1 reads SGHTA; CDR2 reads FQGNSA.

The rearrangement uses TRBV6-4 and TRBJ2-1; TRBD1 or TRBD2 may be the D gene (5 bases each). The V gene's germline CDR1 is MRHNA and CDR2 SNTAGT. Trimming stripped 5 bases from V and 7 bases from J, with 21 bases between. CDR3 size: 16 residues. The CDR3 sequence: CASSRFGTYLPNEQFF. The CDR3 DNA is TGTGCCAGCAGTAGATTTGGGACCTACTTGCCAAATGAGCAGTTCTTC.

The chain uses TRBV6-6 and TRBJ2-3, with unresolved D. The CDR3 covers 12 residues. V was pared by 5 bases and J by 4 bases, with 7 bases between. From germline, CDR1 is MNHNY and CDR2 SVGAGI (reference sequence). CDR3 loop: CASSPESDTQYF. The CDR3 DNA reads TGTGCCAGCAGTCCCGAGTCAGATACGCAGTATTTT.

The rearrangement links TRBV25-1 to TRBJ1-2; 7 nucleotides agree with TRBD1. CDR3 length equals 15 residues. Germline V CDR1 and CDR2: MGHDK, SYGVNS. The V segment lost 5 bases and the J segment 5 bases; nucleotides outside the gene matches: 11. DNA for the CDR3: TGTGCCAGCAGTTTACCACCGGGACAGCAGTATGGCTACACCTTC. As protein: CASSLPPGQQYGYTF.

V gene TRBV7-2 combines with J gene TRBJ1-4; possibly TRBD1 for D (5 bases). Between the trimmed V and J ends, which lost 2 bases and 4 bases, there was a span of 8 bases. This CDR3 region has 14 residues. Germline CDR1 is SGHTA and CDR2 is FQGNSA. Written as DNA, the CDR3 is TGTGCCAGCAGCTTAAGGGGAAGTAATGAAAAACTGTTTTTT. Translating it yields CASSLRGSNEKLFF.

CDR3 nucleotides: TGTGCCAGCAAACGGGAAACTAATGAAAAACTGTTTTTT. This gives the protein CASKRETNEKLFF. The chain combines TRBV2 with TRBJ1-4; D remains unclear. Trimming stripped 7 bases from V and 1 base from J, with 7 bases between. CDR3 length equals 13 residues. CDR1 and CDR2 from the germline V gene are SNHLY and FYNNEI.

The rearrangement uses TRBV30 and TRBJ1-1, with a weak D call TRBD1 (5 bases). This CDR3 comprises 14 residues. The germline CDR1 and CDR2 sequences are GTSNPN and SVGIG (reference sequence). V lost 2 bases and J 4 bases, leaving 14 bases between the germline ends. The chain's CDR3 is CAWSRGFEGTEAFF. CDR3 nucleotide sequence: TGTGCCTGGAGTCGGGGGTTCGAGGGCACTGAAGCTTTCTTT.

The gene calls are TRBV11-2 and TRBJ2-2, with 7 bases that match TRBD1. This CDR3 has 15 residues. Trimming removed 8 bases from V and 1 base from J; junction bases left unmatched: 7. The germline gives CDR1 SGHAT, CDR2 FQNNGV. The CDR3 coding sequence is TGTGCCAGCTCGCTGACAGGGAGGAACACCGGGGAGCTGTTTTTT. Amino acids: CASSLTGRNTGELFF. The full variable domain, completed using reference TRBV11-2 and TRBJ2-2, is EAGVAQSPRYKIIEKRQSVAFWCNPISGHATLYWYQQILGQGPKLLIQFQNNGVVDDSQLPKDRFSAERLKGVDSTLKIQPAKLEDSAVYLCASSLTGRNTGELFFGEGSRLTVL.